This TCR beta chain was sequenced for a study of T-cell memory formation after mild COVID-19. Study-wide points: Several responding clones turned up in pre-infection memory, indicating that cross-reactive memory may have taken part. The main location of contracting CD4+ clones was CM and EM, and that of contracting CD8+ clones was EMRA. Clones that contracted from day 15 to 85 had balanced CD4/CD8; later expanders were CD4+ biased.

TCRdb ran MiXCR on the 5' RACE reads and lists one entry per CDR3 protein. The sample comprises around 530,000 distinct CDR3 sequences, about 20% of which are singletons, and around 7.7% rests with the top ten. A remark on this clonotype: Antigen specificity is unknown.

The CDR3 consists of 20 residues. V lost 4 bases, J lost 0 bases, and 17 bases stayed unmatched. The germline gives CDR1 MGHRA, CDR2 YSYEKL. This clonotype originated in an adult woman who had mild COVID-19 (a few samples of this study predate the infection). Cell type and time point are not known. The sample comprised PBMCs or a T cell subset sorted from them (not recorded which). V usage is TRBV4-1 and J usage is TRBJ2-3, with TRBD2 matching 9 bases. The CDR3 spells CASSPISGASGDLSTDTQYF. The DNA for the CDR3 is TGCGCCAGCAGCCCCATCTCCGGGGCTAGCGGGGATTTAAGCACAGATACGCAGTATTTT.